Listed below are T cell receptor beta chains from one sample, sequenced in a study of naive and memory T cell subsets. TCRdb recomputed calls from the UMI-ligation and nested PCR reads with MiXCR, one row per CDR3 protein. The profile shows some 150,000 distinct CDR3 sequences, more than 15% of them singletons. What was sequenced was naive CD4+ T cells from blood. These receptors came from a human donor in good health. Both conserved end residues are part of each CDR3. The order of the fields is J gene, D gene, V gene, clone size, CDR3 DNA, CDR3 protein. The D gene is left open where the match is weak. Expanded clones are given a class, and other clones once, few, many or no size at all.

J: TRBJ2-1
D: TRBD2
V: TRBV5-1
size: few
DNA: TGCGCCAGCAGGACGGGAGGGCCTAACAATGAGCAGTTCTTC
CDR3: CASRTGGPNNEQFF

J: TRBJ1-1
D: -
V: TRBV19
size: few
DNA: TGTGCCTCTCTCTCCCCTGGAATTAAGGCTTTCTTT
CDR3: CASLSPGIKAFF

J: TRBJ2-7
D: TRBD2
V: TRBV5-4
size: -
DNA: TGTGCCAGCAGCTCCGGGACTAGCAGGGGCTACGAGCAGTACTTC
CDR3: CASSSGTSRGYEQYF

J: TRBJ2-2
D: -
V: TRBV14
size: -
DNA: TGTGCCAGCAGCCAAGACTGGGCGCGCGCGAACACCGGGGAGCTGTTTTTT
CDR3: CASSQDWARANTGELFF

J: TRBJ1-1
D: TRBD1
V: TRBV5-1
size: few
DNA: TGCGCCAGCAGCTCTCAGGGGGCGCACACTGAAGCTTTCTTT
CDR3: CASSSQGAHTEAFF

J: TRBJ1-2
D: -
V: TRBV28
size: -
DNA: TGTGCCAGCAGTTTGGCAGGGTACGGCTACACCTTC
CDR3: CASSLAGYGYTF

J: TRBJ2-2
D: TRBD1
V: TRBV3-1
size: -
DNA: TGTGCCAGCAGCCAGTGGGACAGGGAATCCGGGGAGCTGTTTTTT
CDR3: CASSQWDRESGELFF

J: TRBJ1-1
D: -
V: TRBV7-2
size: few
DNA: TGTGCCAGCAGGAAGGGGGTTGGCACTGAAGCTTTCTTT
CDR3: CASRKGVGTEAFF

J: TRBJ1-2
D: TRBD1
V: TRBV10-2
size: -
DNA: TGCGCCAGCAGTCGTCAGGGGGCAAACTATGGCTACACCTTC
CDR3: CASSRQGANYGYTF

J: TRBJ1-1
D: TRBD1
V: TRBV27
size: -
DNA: TGTGCCAGCAGTTTACAAGACAGGGCTGAAGCTTTCTTT
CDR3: CASSLQDRAEAFF

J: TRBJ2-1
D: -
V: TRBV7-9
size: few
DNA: TGTGCCAGCAGTCGTGACTTTTACAATGAGCAGTTCTTC
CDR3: CASSRDFYNEQFF

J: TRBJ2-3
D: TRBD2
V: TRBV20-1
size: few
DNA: TGCAGTGCCCAAGAGGTGCGGGAGGTTTCAGATACGCAGTATTTT
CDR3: CSAQEVREVSDTQYF

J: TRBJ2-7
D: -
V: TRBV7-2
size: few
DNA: TGTGCCAGCAGCTTTGGGGACGGCTCCTACGAGCAGTACTTC
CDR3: CASSFGDGSYEQYF

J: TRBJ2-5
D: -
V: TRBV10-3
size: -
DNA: TGTGCCATCAGTGAGTCGATCGGGAACAATATCCAAGAGACCCAGTACTTC
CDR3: CAISESIGNNIQETQYF

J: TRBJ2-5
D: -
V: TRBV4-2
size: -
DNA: TGTGCCAGCAGCCAAGAAGGTGGGAGAGAAGAGACCCAGTACTTC
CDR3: CASSQEGGREETQYF

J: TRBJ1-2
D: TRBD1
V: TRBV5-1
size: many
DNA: TGCGCCAGCAGCGTCACCGGGACAGGGGGCCATGGCTACACCTTC
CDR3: CASSVTGTGGHGYTF

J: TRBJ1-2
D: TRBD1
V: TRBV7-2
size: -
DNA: TGTGCCAGCAGCTCCTCATCCCGTCTACAGGGGAACTATGGCTACACCTTC
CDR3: CASSSSSRLQGNYGYTF

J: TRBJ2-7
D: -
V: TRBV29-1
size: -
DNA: TGCAGCGCCGCACCGGGGAAGCCCTACGAGCAGTACTTC
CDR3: CSAAPGKPYEQYF

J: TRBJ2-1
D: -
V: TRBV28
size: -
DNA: TGTGCCAGCAGTGCCTCCGGGTTAGGGGTCTACAATGAGCAGTTCTTC
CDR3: CASSASGLGVYNEQFF

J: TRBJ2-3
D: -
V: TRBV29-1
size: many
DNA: TGCAGCGTTGACTTGCAGGTTCCGCAGTATTTT
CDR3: CSVDLQVPQYF

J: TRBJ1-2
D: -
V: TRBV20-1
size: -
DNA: TGCAGTGCTGGCCTCCCGGGATATGGCTACACCTTC
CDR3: CSAGLPGYGYTF

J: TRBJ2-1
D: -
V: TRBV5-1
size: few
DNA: TGCGCCAGCAGCTTGGCCAGGACAGGGGCCCGGACTAGCGGCGTCAATGAGCAGTTCTTC
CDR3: CASSLARTGARTSGVNEQFF

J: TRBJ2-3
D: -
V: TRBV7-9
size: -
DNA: TGTGCCAGCAGCTTAGTTGAGACAGATACGCAGTATTTT
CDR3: CASSLVETDTQYF

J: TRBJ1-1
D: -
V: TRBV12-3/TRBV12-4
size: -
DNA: TGTGCCAGCAGCCCCATGGGGGGGGTCACTGAAGCTTTCTTT
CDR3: CASSPMGGVTEAFF

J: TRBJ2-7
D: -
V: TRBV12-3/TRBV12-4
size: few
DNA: TGTGCCAGCAGCAAACTAGTGGAGCAGTACTTC
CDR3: CASSKLVEQYF

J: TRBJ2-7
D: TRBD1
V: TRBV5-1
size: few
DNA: TGCGCCAGCAGCAGAGAAGGGACAGGGATCTACGAGCAGTACTTC
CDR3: CASSREGTGIYEQYF

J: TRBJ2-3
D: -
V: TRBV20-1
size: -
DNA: TGCAGTGCTAGAGCGGGAGCCACAGATACGCAGTATTTT
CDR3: CSARAGATDTQYF

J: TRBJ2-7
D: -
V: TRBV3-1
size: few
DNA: TGTGCCAGCAGCCAAGACAGAACCGAGCAGTACTTC
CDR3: CASSQDRTEQYF

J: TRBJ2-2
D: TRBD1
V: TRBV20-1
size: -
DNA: TGCAGTGCCCACCCTAGGCCTGGGACAGCTCCCCGCACCGGGGAGCTGTTTTTT
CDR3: CSAHPRPGTAPRTGELFF

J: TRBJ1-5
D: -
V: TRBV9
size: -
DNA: TGTGCCAGCAGCGTAGGCTGGGGGGGAAATCAGCCCCAGCATTTT
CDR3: CASSVGWGGNQPQHF

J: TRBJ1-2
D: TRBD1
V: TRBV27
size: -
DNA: TGTGCCAGCAGTCCCCAGACAGGGTATGGCTACACCTTC
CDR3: CASSPQTGYGYTF

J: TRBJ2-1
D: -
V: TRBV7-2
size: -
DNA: TGTGCCAGCAGCTTAGAGGAATGGGCGGATGAGCAGTTCTTC
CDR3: CASSLEEWADEQFF

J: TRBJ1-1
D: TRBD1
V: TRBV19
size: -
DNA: TGTGCCAGTAGTGGGGGACAGGCACCGAACACTGAAGCTTTCTTT
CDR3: CASSGGQAPNTEAFF

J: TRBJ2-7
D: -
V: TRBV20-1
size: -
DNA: TGCAGTGCTAGACCCCCGGCGGCCTACGAGCAGTACTTC
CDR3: CSARPPAAYEQYF

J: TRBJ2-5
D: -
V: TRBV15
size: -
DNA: TGTGCCACCACCCCTCGGGTGGGGCGGGAGACCCAGTACTTC
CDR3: CATTPRVGRETQYF

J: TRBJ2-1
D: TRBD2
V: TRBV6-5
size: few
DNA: TGTGCCAGCAGTCGGGGGGGAGCGGGAGTTTCCAATGAGCAGTTCTTC
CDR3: CASSRGGAGVSNEQFF

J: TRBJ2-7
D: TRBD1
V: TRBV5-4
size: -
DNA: TGTGCCAGCAGCTTGAGGGACAGGGGGCGAGAAAACGAGCAGTACTTC
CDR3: CASSLRDRGRENEQYF

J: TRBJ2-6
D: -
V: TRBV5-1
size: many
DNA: TGCGCCAGCAGCTTGGCTGTCTTAGGGGCCAACGTCCTGACTTTC
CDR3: CASSLAVLGANVLTF

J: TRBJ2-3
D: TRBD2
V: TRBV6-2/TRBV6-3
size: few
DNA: TGTGCCAGCAGACGGACTAGCGGGAGTGATACGCAGTATTTT
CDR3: CASRRTSGSDTQYF

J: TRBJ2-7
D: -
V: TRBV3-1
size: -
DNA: TGTGCCAGCAGCCAGGTCCATGACGAGCAGTACTTC
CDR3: CASSQVHDEQYF